This record covers a single TCR beta chain. Its specific antigen is unknown. No per-base quality is available; no much larger clone lies one base away. The CDR3 runs 14 residues from the cysteine to the phenylalanine. Of all the DNA, just the CDR3 is kept, 42 bases in frame from base 1. CDR1 and CDR2, looked up from the germline V gene, are LGHNA and YNFKEQ. V is reduced by 3 bases and J by 6 bases, leaving a spacing of 12 bases between them. TCRbeta CDR3 regions were amplified from genomic DNA by means of the immunoSEQ Assay, a bias-controlled multiplex PCR. The published analysis was carried out like this. The number of nucleated cells in each sample was estimated from the amplification of reference gene primers within the assay. To quantify the absolute abundance of each unique TCRbeta CDR3 rearrangement, sequence reads were collapsed and filtered. Productive Simpson clonality was computed per sample as the square root of Simpson's diversity index over productive rearrangements. This is the immuneACCESS table as TCRdb keeps it, with only in-frame sequences that have V and J called. A part of the clones is gone; compared with another copy, unresolved V genes explain less than half, and the rest is unexplained. V and J calls and clone size follow that table, whereas D and trimming were derived from the DNA. The sample contains 400,000 or so clones, around nine tenths of them found a single time. The ten top clones hold 0.7% to 1% of the sample.

The sample comes from a study of blood T cell repertoires in COVID-19 (dated by TCRdb to the early 2020s). In the study overall: Samples from collaborators originated in the United States, Italy and Spain and spanned both the acute and convalescent phases of COVID-19. The sample metadata nearly always contained a de-identified subject ID, COVID-19 status, age in years and sex. The repertoires were released in a freely available public database intended as a resource for research on the immune response to SARS-CoV-2. The material from the prospective study consisted of cDNA or gDNA derived from T cells, B-cell-depleted T cells, or PBMCs. Where available, HLA class I and class II types were obtained from metadata supplied by the sample provider rather than from assay-based typing. The samples were drawn from the first 160 participants of the ongoing ImmuneRACE study and from 950 to 1,500 subjects provided by 6 global collaborators. Deeply sampled blood TCRbeta repertoires from subjects exposed to, actively infected with, or recovered from COVID-19 were included in the dataset. The paper's findings and limits, for the study overall: How much clinical and demographic metadata was included differed by source and by participant, and the metadata was provided uncurated.

At one collaborating source in Seattle, patients were enrolled during active infection and were followed longitudinally through the course of disease. Whole blood was collected in K2EDTA tubes by collaborating institutions according to the institutions' own protocols. Collaborator samples were shipped for TCRbeta analysis as frozen whole blood, isolated PBMCs, or DNA extracted from either sample type. The sequence derives from a man aged 18 to 30 with COVID-19, enrolled during active disease. Sequencing used peripheral blood. The chain is encoded by TRBV4-2 joined to TRBJ2-1, with the D segment identity uncertain. The DNA reads as follows: TGTGCCAGCAGCCATGAGGATTCCCCCAATGAGCAGTTCTTC. Its translation reads: CASSHEDSPNEQFF.